Listed below are T cell receptor beta chains from one sample, sequenced in a study of T-cell memory formation after mild COVID-19. TCRdb analysed the 5' RACE reads with MiXCR anew, one entry per CDR3 protein. Of some 320,000 distinct CDR3 sequences in the sample, roughly 15% were seen once. The material sequenced was PBMCs or a T cell subset sorted from them (not recorded which). These receptors came from a man between 18 and 29 years old who had mild COVID-19 (a few samples of this study predate the infection). Cell type and time point are not known. The CDR3 runs from the conserved cysteine through the conserved F or W. Fields, in order: clone size, J gene, D gene, CDR3 length, V gene, CDR3 DNA, CDR3 protein. The D gene is left open where the match is weak. Size values are once, few and many counts, or a class for expanded clones, and some rows have none.

abundance: NA
j_gene: TRBJ2-1
d_gene: TRBD2
len: 15
v_gene: TRBV12-3/TRBV12-4
CDR3nt: TGTGCCAGCAGACCCACTAGCGGGGTCTACAATGAGCAGTTCTTC
CDR3aa: CASRPTSGVYNEQFF

abundance: many
j_gene: TRBJ2-1
d_gene: NA
len: 14
v_gene: TRBV7-9
CDR3nt: TGTGCCAGCAGTATAACGGGGGCAGGGAATGAGCAGTTCTTC
CDR3aa: CASSITGAGNEQFF

abundance: NA
j_gene: TRBJ2-3
d_gene: TRBD2
len: 16
v_gene: TRBV5-1
CDR3nt: TGCGCCAGCAGCTTGGAGGTGGCGGGGGGGGCAGATACGCAGTATTTT
CDR3aa: CASSLEVAGGADTQYF

abundance: NA
j_gene: TRBJ2-1
d_gene: TRBD1
len: 16
v_gene: TRBV5-6
CDR3nt: TGTGCCAGCAGCTTGGCTCTGACAGGGGGTAGGAATGAGCAGTTCTTC
CDR3aa: CASSLALTGGRNEQFF

abundance: NA
j_gene: TRBJ2-2
d_gene: TRBD2
len: 16
v_gene: TRBV7-8
CDR3nt: TGTGCCAGCAGCTTGCAGCGGGGCGTGAAATCCGGGGAGCTGTTTTTT
CDR3aa: CASSLQRGVKSGELFF

abundance: many
j_gene: TRBJ2-3
d_gene: NA
len: 16
v_gene: TRBV5-1
CDR3nt: TGCGCCAGCAGCCGCATGTCCGGGAGTAGCACAGATACGCAGTATTTT
CDR3aa: CASSRMSGSSTDTQYF

abundance: NA
j_gene: TRBJ2-4
d_gene: NA
len: 14
v_gene: TRBV7-9
CDR3nt: TGTGCCAGCAGCCCCTCCGTGACAGGCAACATTCAGTACTTC
CDR3aa: CASSPSVTGNIQYF

abundance: few
j_gene: TRBJ2-3
d_gene: NA
len: 15
v_gene: TRBV15
CDR3nt: TGTGCCACCAGCAGAGATGGGCGGGCCACAGATACGCAGTATTTT
CDR3aa: CATSRDGRATDTQYF

abundance: many
j_gene: TRBJ2-5
d_gene: NA
len: 16
v_gene: TRBV15
CDR3nt: TGTGCCACCAGCCCCCTAGAAGGGGACTCTTCGCAGACCCAGTACTTC
CDR3aa: CATSPLEGDSSQTQYF

abundance: once
j_gene: TRBJ1-1
d_gene: TRBD1
len: 14
v_gene: TRBV6-5
CDR3nt: TGTGCCAGCTCCAGGGGGAACCGTGGGACTGAAGCTTTCTTT
CDR3aa: CASSRGNRGTEAFF

abundance: NA
j_gene: TRBJ1-5
d_gene: NA
len: 19
v_gene: TRBV18
CDR3nt: TGTGCCAGCTCACCAGGGGGGCTTAGCGCTCCCGGGGGGGCGGTGCCCCAGCATTTT
CDR3aa: CASSPGGLSAPGGAVPQHF

abundance: many
j_gene: TRBJ2-5
d_gene: NA
len: 11
v_gene: TRBV7-2
CDR3nt: TGTGCCAGCAGCTTCGCAGAGACCCAGTACTTC
CDR3aa: CASSFAETQYF

abundance: few
j_gene: TRBJ2-5
d_gene: NA
len: 14
v_gene: TRBV18
CDR3nt: TGTGCCAGCTCCCGACCGCAGATCCAAGAGACCCAGTACTTC
CDR3aa: CASSRPQIQETQYF

abundance: NA
j_gene: TRBJ2-2
d_gene: NA
len: 12
v_gene: TRBV29-1
CDR3nt: TGCAGCGTTGTTTGGCCCACCGGGGAGCTGTTTTTT
CDR3aa: CSVVWPTGELFF

abundance: many
j_gene: TRBJ1-1
d_gene: NA
len: 13
v_gene: TRBV7-9
CDR3nt: TGTGCCAGCAGCTTAAGGATAGTCCCTGAAGCTTTCTTT
CDR3aa: CASSLRIVPEAFF

abundance: few
j_gene: TRBJ1-4
d_gene: NA
len: 13
v_gene: TRBV28
CDR3nt: TGTGCCATACTTTCGTCAACTAATGAAAAACTGTTTTTT
CDR3aa: CAILSSTNEKLFF

abundance: NA
j_gene: TRBJ2-5
d_gene: NA
len: 15
v_gene: TRBV5-1
CDR3nt: TGCGCCAGCAGCTTGGGGCCGGGACTCTTGGAGACCCAGTACTTC
CDR3aa: CASSLGPGLLETQYF

abundance: few
j_gene: TRBJ2-1
d_gene: TRBD2
len: 16
v_gene: TRBV6-5
CDR3nt: TGTGCCAGCAGTTCACGATCCGGGACTAGCGGGGGGGGGCAGTTCTTC
CDR3aa: CASSSRSGTSGGGQFF

abundance: few
j_gene: TRBJ1-3
d_gene: NA
len: 13
v_gene: TRBV6-6
CDR3nt: TGTGCCAGCTGGGTGGGATCTGGAAACACCATATATTTT
CDR3aa: CASWVGSGNTIYF

abundance: NA
j_gene: TRBJ1-4
d_gene: NA
len: 14
v_gene: TRBV28
CDR3nt: TGTGCCAGCAGTTTCCCCACTACTAATGAAAAACTGTTTTTT
CDR3aa: CASSFPTTNEKLFF

abundance: NA
j_gene: TRBJ1-4
d_gene: NA
len: 14
v_gene: TRBV19
CDR3nt: TGTGCCAGTAGTATGTGGACCCTCGGGGAAAAACTGTTTTTT
CDR3aa: CASSMWTLGEKLFF

abundance: NA
j_gene: TRBJ2-3
d_gene: NA
len: 15
v_gene: TRBV7-3
CDR3nt: TGTGCCAGCAGCTCGACCGGGACTCCCGTTAGTACGCAGTATTTT
CDR3aa: CASSSTGTPVSTQYF

abundance: NA
j_gene: TRBJ2-7
d_gene: NA
len: 15
v_gene: TRBV5-4
CDR3nt: TGTGCCAGCAGCTTGGAAGCGGTCTATGGCCGCGAGCAGTACTTC
CDR3aa: CASSLEAVYGREQYF

abundance: NA
j_gene: TRBJ2-4
d_gene: NA
len: 15
v_gene: TRBV19
CDR3nt: TGTGCCAGTAGTCCCCAAGGTCAGGCCAAAAACATTCAGTACTTC
CDR3aa: CASSPQGQAKNIQYF

abundance: NA
j_gene: TRBJ2-3
d_gene: TRBD2
len: 15
v_gene: TRBV7-2
CDR3nt: TGTGCCAGCAGCGAGACTAGCGGTCTAGGGGATACGCAGTATTTT
CDR3aa: CASSETSGLGDTQYF

abundance: NA
j_gene: TRBJ1-5
d_gene: TRBD1
len: 13
v_gene: TRBV29-1
CDR3nt: TGCAGCGTTGGCCGGGACAGGGGTCAGCCCCAGCATTTT
CDR3aa: CSVGRDRGQPQHF

abundance: few
j_gene: TRBJ2-1
d_gene: TRBD2
len: 15
v_gene: TRBV7-3
CDR3nt: TGTGCCAGCAGCTTACTAGGGACTAGGGATAATGAGCAGTTCTTC
CDR3aa: CASSLLGTRDNEQFF

abundance: NA
j_gene: TRBJ2-5
d_gene: NA
len: 13
v_gene: TRBV5-1
CDR3nt: TGCGCCAGCACCAAAGGGGGTCGAGAGACCCAGTACTTC
CDR3aa: CASTKGGRETQYF

abundance: few
j_gene: TRBJ2-1
d_gene: NA
len: 13
v_gene: TRBV6-6
CDR3nt: TGTGCCAGCAGCCTCTATGCTCGGAATGAGCAGTTCTTC
CDR3aa: CASSLYARNEQFF

abundance: NA
j_gene: TRBJ2-3
d_gene: TRBD2
len: 15
v_gene: TRBV5-4
CDR3nt: TGTGCCAGCTACCCTGCTAGCGGGGATGCAGATACGCAGTATTTT
CDR3aa: CASYPASGDADTQYF

abundance: many
j_gene: TRBJ1-1
d_gene: NA
len: 13
v_gene: TRBV6-5
CDR3nt: TGTGCCAGCAGTTACGACCGGGCCACTGAAGCTTTCTTT
CDR3aa: CASSYDRATEAFF

abundance: NA
j_gene: TRBJ1-4
d_gene: NA
len: 13
v_gene: TRBV10-3
CDR3nt: TGTGCCATCAGTGAGCCGAGGCGTGAAAAACTGTTTTTT
CDR3aa: CAISEPRREKLFF

abundance: many
j_gene: TRBJ2-7
d_gene: NA
len: 13
v_gene: TRBV7-2
CDR3nt: TGTGCCAGCACCCCCGGTTCTTCCTACGAGCAGTACTTC
CDR3aa: CASTPGSSYEQYF

abundance: few
j_gene: TRBJ2-3
d_gene: TRBD2
len: 15
v_gene: TRBV7-3
CDR3nt: TGTGCCAGCAGCTTAGACGGGAGGGCCGCAGATACGCAGTATTTT
CDR3aa: CASSLDGRAADTQYF